The clone carrying this TCR beta chain was seen ten or more times. What it binds is not known. These data come from a study of CD8 T cells in ankylosing spondylitis. General study results and limits: Some motif variants had been reported before (in reactive arthritis synovial fluid and blood). Matched synovial fluid from ankylosing spondylitis patients was reported to be enriched for disease-linked clones.

The authors made TCR beta libraries by quantitative 5'-RACE with molecular barcodes. TCRdb ran MiXCR on the 5' RACE reads and lists one entry per CDR3 protein. The profile shows roughly 100,000 distinct CDR3 sequences, roughly 8.3% of them singletons. CDR3 size: 15 residues. With 5 bases removed from V and 4 bases from J, the gap between germline ends came to 17 bases. This rearrangement joins TRBV12-3 or TRBV12-4 to TRBJ1-1; D may be TRBD1 (5 bases). The sequenced sample consisted of blood, either unsorted or a sorted T cell fraction (not recorded which). The receptor comes from a male donor with ankylosing spondylitis or in good health (not recorded which). The CDR3 bases are TGTGCCAGCAGTCCGCAGGCAGGGAGGGGCACTGAAGCTTTCTTT. It is translated as CASSPQAGRGTEAFF.